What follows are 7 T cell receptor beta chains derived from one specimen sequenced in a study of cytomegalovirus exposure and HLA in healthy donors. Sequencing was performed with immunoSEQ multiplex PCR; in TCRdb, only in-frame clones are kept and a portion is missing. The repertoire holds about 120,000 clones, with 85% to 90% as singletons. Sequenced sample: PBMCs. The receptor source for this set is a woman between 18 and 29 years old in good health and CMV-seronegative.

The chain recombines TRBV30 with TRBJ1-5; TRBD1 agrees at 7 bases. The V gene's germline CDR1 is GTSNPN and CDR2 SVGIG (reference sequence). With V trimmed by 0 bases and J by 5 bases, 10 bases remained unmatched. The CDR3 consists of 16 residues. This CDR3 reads CAWSVLGDRADQPQHF. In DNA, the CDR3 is TGTGCCTGGAGTGTACTTGGAGACAGGGCAGATCAGCCCCAGCATTTT.

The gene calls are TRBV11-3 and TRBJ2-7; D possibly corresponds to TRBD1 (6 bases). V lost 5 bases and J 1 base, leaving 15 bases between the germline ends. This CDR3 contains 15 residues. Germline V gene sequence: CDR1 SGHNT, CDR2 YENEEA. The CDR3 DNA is TGTGCCAGCAGCCCCAGAGAGGGGGTATCCTACGAGCAGTACTTC. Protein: CASSPREGVSYEQYF.

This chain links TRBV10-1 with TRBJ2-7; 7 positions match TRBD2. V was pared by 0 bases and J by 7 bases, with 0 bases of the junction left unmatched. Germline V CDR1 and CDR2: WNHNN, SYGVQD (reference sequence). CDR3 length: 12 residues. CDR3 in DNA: TGCGCCAGCAGTGAGTCGGGGGGGGAGCAGTACTTC. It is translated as CASSESGGEQYF.

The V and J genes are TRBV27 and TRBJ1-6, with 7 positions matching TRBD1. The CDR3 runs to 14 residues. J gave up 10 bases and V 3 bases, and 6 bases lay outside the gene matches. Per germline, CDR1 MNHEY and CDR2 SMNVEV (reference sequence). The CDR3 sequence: CASSFGGQKSPLHF. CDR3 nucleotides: TGTGCCAGCAGTTTTGGGGGACAGAAGTCACCCCTCCACTTT.

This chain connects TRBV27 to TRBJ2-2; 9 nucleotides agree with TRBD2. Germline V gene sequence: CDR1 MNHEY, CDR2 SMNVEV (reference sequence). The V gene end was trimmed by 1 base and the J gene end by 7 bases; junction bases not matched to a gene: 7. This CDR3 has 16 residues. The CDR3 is CASSLFLTSGFGELFF. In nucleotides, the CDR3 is TGTGCCAGCAGTTTATTTTTAACTAGCGGGTTCGGGGAGCTGTTTTTT.

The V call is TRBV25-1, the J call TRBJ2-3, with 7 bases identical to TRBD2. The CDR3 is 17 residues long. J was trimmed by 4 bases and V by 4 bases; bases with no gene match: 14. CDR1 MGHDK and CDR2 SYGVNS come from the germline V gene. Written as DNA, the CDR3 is TGTGCCAGCAGTGGTCTTGCGGGGGTATTTCGTGCAGATACGCAGTATTTT. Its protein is CASSGLAGVFRADTQYF.

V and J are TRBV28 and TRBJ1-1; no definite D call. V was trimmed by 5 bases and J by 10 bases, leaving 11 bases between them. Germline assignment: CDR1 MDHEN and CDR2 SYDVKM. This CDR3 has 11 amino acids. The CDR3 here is CASSRRSGAFF. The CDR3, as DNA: TGTGCCAGCAGTAGGAGGTCGGGAGCTTTCTTT.